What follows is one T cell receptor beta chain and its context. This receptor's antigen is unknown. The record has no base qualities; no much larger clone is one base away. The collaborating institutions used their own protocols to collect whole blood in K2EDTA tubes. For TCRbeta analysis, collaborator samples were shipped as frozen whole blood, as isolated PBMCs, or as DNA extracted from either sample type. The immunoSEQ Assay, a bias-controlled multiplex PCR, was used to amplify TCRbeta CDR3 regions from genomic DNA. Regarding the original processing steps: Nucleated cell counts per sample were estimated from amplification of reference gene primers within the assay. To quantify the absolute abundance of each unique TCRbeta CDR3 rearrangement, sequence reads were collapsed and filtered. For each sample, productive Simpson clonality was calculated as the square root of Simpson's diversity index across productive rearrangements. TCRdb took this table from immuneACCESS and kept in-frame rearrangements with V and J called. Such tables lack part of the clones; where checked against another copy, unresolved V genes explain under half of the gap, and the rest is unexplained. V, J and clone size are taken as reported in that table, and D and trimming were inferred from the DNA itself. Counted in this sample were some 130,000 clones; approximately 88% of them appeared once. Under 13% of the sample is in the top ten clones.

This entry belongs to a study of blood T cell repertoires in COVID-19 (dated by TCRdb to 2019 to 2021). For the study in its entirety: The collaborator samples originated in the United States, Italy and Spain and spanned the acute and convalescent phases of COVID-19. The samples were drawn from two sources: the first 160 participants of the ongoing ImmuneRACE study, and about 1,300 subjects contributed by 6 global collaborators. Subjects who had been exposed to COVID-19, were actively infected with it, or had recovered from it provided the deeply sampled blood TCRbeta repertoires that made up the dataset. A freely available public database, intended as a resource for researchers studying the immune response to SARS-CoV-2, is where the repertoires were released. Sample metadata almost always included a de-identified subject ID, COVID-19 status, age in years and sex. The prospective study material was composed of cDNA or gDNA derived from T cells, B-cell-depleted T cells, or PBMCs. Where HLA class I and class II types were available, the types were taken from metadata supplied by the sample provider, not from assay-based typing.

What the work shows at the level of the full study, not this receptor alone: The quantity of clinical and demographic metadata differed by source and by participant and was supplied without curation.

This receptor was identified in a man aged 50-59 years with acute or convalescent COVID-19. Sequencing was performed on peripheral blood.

The CDR3 protein: CASSLNRDRPNEKLFF. The DNA sequence is given as TGTGCCAGCAGCTTAAACCGGGACAGGCCTAATGAAAAACTGTTTTTT. Recombination connected TRBV11-2 to TRBJ1-4, with 8 central nucleotides matching TRBD1. Taken from cysteine to phenylalanine, the CDR3 has 16 residues. Just CDR3 DNA is preserved here, 48 bases in frame from base 1. The germline V gene encodes CDR1 SGHAT and CDR2 FQNNGV. From V the trimming removes 2 bases and from J it removes 3 bases, while the gene matches leave 5 bases of the junction unaccounted for.